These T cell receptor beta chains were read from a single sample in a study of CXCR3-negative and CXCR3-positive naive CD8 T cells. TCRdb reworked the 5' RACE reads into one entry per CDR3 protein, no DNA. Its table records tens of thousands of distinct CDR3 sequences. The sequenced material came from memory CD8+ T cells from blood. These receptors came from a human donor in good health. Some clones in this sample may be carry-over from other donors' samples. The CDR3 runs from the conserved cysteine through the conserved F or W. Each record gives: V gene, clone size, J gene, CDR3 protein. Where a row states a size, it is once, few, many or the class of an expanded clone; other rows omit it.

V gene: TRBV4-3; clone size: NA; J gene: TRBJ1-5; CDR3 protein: CASSTDRHNQPQHF
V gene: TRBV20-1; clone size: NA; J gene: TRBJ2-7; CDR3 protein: CSASWVEGKSYEQYF
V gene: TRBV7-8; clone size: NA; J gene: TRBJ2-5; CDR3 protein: CASSLDRDLETQYF
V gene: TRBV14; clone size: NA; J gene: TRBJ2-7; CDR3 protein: CASSQVGDSYEQYF
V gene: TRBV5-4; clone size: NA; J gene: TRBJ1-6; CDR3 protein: CAISSGAGYNSPLHF
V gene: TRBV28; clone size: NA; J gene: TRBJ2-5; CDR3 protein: CASSSYGTSGQETQYF
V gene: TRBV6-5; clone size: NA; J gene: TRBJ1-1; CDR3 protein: CASSYGVTAGTEAFF
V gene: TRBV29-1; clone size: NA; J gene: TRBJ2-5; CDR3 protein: CSVGLRVQETQYF
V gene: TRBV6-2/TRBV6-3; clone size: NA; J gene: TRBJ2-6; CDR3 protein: CASSEGIAGANVLTF
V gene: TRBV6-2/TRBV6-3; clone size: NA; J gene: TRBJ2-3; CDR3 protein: CASNWGTSTDTQYF
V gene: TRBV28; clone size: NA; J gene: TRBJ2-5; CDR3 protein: CASSFIHLAGDPETQYF
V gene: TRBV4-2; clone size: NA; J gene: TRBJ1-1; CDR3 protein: CASSQESNTEAFF
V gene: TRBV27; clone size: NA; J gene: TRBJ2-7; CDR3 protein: CASSSTSSSGGSYEQYF
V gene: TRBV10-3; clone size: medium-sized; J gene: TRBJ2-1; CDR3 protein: CAISAGTGMYEQFF
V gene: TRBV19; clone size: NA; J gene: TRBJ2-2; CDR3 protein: CASTRGRTGLEGTPGELFF
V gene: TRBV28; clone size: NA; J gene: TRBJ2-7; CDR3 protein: CASRPGTPLGEQYF
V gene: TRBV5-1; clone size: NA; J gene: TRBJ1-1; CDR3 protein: CASSFDGFSEAFF
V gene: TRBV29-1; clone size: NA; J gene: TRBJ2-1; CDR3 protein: CSVDRGGAGDPEQFF
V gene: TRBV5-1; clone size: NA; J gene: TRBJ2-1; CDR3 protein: CASMPGLADNEQFF
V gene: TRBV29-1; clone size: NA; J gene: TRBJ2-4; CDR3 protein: CSVEALVAKNIQYF